The 10 T cell receptor beta chains below were found in one sample sequenced in a study of somatic reversion in DOCK8 deficiency. One-step amplicon PCR with EuroClonality-NGS primers amplified TRB from about 100 ng genomic DNA. Via MiXCR, TCRdb re-called the multiplex PCR reads, giving one row per CDR3 protein. The sample holds fewer than 1,500 distinct CDR3 sequences, approximately 26% seen once. The material sequenced was peripheral blood. Receptors were obtained from a human donor with DOCK8 deficiency.

This clonotype is deemed medium-sized. The rearrangement uses TRBV11-2 and TRBJ1-6; 8 bases agree with TRBD1. Germline V gene sequence: CDR1 SGHAT, CDR2 FQNNGV. There are 16 residues in the CDR3. The J segment lost 7 bases and the V segment lost 5 bases, leaving 10 bases of the junction unmatched. CDR3 protein: CASSPNPGTGNSPLHF. The CDR3 region has the DNA TGTGCCAGCAGCCCTAATCCCGGGACAGGAAATTCACCCCTCCACTTT.

Of note for this clonotype: A far larger clone is a single base away, which makes a read error likely. The rearrangement joins TRBV12-3 or TRBV12-4 to TRBJ1-6, with D possibly matching TRBD1 (5 bases). The J call may be incorrect, as the DNA end agrees better with TRBJ1-1. The CDR3 loop spans 14 amino acids. This CDR3 reads CASTKGEANAEAFF. The CDR3 DNA is TGTGCCAGCACCAAAGGGGAGGCGAACGCTGAAGCTTTCTTT.

This clonotype was seen a handful of times. The chain couples TRBV27 to TRBJ1-2; D unresolved. The V and J ends lost 2 bases and 5 bases respectively, with 12 bases between them. The CDR3 extends over 14 amino acids. CDR1 and CDR2 (germline): MNHEY, SMNVEV (reference sequence). The DNA of the CDR3 is TGTGCCAGCAGTTTAAGAGAGGCAGGTTATGGCTACACCTTC. Translated, it gives CASSLREAGYGYTF.

This clonotype is termed medium-sized (0.01 to 0.1%). The rearrangement uses TRBV15 and TRBJ2-2; D call uncertain. There are 13 residues in the CDR3. V was pared by 9 bases and J by 8 bases, with 16 bases between. Germline-derived CDR1 and CDR2 are LNHNV and YYDKDF (reference sequence). The CDR3 loop is CATTPLGWGELFF. The CDR3 DNA is TGTGCCACGACCCCACTTGGATGGGGGGAGCTGTTTTTT.

Sample share makes this clonotype large. This chain joins TRBV10-3 and TRBJ2-2, with D tentatively TRBD2 (6 bases). The CDR3 is 13 amino acids. V lost 10 bases and J 5 bases, leaving 14 bases between the germline ends. CDR1 and CDR2 (germline): ENHRY, SYGVKD. The CDR3 sequence: CATASGRTGELFF. CDR3 coding DNA: TGTGCCACGGCTAGTGGGAGGACCGGGGAGCTGTTTTTT.

The rearrangement joins TRBV7-8 to TRBJ2-1, with 7 bases lining up with TRBD1. Germline assignment: CDR1 SGHVS and CDR2 FQNEAQ. The J segment lost 2 bases and the V segment lost 3 bases, leaving 7 bases of the junction unmatched. This CDR3 has 16 residues. The chain's CDR3 is CASSFRTGEAYNEQFF. The CDR3 DNA follows: TGTGCCAGCAGCTTCAGGACAGGAGAGGCCTACAATGAGCAGTTCTTC.

This clonotype is classed as medium-sized (0.01 to 0.1%). The chain joins TRBV5-4 to TRBJ1-2, with TRBD1 as a possible D gene (5 bases). The CDR3 has 16 amino acids. Germline V gene lookup returns CDR1 SGHNT and CDR2 YYREEE (reference sequence). Between the trimmed V and J ends, which lost 0 bases and 6 bases, there was a span of 18 bases. CDR3 DNA: TGTGCCAGCAGCTTGGATGCAGGGAATGTACTCGATGGCTACACCTTC. The encoded protein is CASSLDAGNVLDGYTF.

Sample share makes this clonotype medium-sized. V and J are TRBV10-3 and TRBJ2-7, with 11 bases aligning to TRBD2. With V trimmed by 0 bases and J by 4 bases, 5 bases remained unmatched. The germline V gene encodes CDR1 ENHRY and CDR2 SYGVKD. The CDR3 has 16 amino acids. The CDR3 DNA is TGTGCCATCAGTGAGTCGGAACTAGCGGGAGTTTACGAGCAGTACGTC. Residues: CAISESELAGVYEQYV.

This clonotype is labeled medium-sized. V usage is TRBV12-3 or TRBV12-4 and J usage is TRBJ2-7; D is possibly TRBD2 (5 bases). Trimming left V 3 bases short and J 5 bases short, with 11 bases between. The CDR3 extends over 13 amino acids. CDR3 sequence reads: CASSLGSFNEQYV. Here the CDR3 DNA reads TGTGCCAGCAGTTTGGGGAGCTTCAACGAGCAGTACGTC.

There are many counts of this clonotype. This chain joins TRBV19 and TRBJ2-7; D is possibly TRBD1 or TRBD2 (5 bases each). Trimming took off 6 bases at V and 1 base at J, with 13 bases between the two ends. The CDR3 length is 14 residues. CDR1 and CDR2 from the germline V gene are LNHDA and SQIVND (reference sequence). CDR3 protein: CASRRGWQSYEQYF. The CDR3 DNA reads as TGTGCCAGTAGGAGGGGTTGGCAATCCTACGAGCAGTACTTC.